This T cell receptor (beta chain) was identified during a study of post-analysis software for immune sequencing data. In the study overall: Included courses were relapsing-remitting and secondary progressive multiple sclerosis; progressive-relapsing multiple sclerosis was also included.

Incorporated into the TCR beta cDNA libraries were unique molecular identifiers, which served to reduce PCR and sequencing biases. TCRdb recomputed calls from the PCR reads with MiXCR, one row per CDR3 protein. The table lists 380,000 or so distinct CDR3 sequences, roughly 38% of them singletons. Remarks on this clonotype: Antigen unknown.

The CDR3 runs 14 residues. The ends were cut back, 5 bases at V and 8 bases at J, with 16 bases in the middle. Whole-study results and caveats: TRBV5-6, TRBV5-1 and TRBV20-1 belonged to a set of roughly five TRBV segments that were more frequent in patients than controls. Multiple sclerosis patients had significantly lower normalized Chao1 diversity than controls.

This chain connects TRBV12-3 or TRBV12-4 to TRBJ2-1; perhaps TRBD1 as D (6 bases). Sequences were obtained from blood. The receptor was isolated from a girl between 5 and 17 years old with multiple sclerosis. CDR3 loop: CASSLRWTVHEQFF. The DNA for the CDR3 is TGTGCCAGCAGTCTCCGGTGGACAGTCCATGAGCAGTTCTTC.